The 25 T cell receptor beta chains reported below all come from one sample, sequenced in a study of shared clonotypes between healthy human individuals. This table comes from immunoSEQ multiplex PCR, and its TCRdb copy is limited to in-frame clones, with some not included. The sample gives approximately 440,000 clones, roughly four fifths of which show up once; approximately 12% is in the top ten. The sample taken for sequencing was PBMCs. Every receptor here comes from a woman aged 35 to 49 in good health. Some clones in this sample may be carry-over from other donors' samples.

The V gene is TRBV19, the J gene TRBJ2-5; no firm D call. The V end was cut by 0 bases, the J end by 0 bases, with 2 bases between. The length of the CDR3 is 13 residues. Germline loops: CDR1 LNHDA, CDR2 SQIVND (reference sequence). The CDR3 reads CASSIDHQETQYF. For the CDR3, the DNA is TGTGCCAGTAGTATAGATCACCAAGAGACCCAGTACTTC.

The table lists this clone with a few counts. A far larger clone differs by one base, so this is likely a read error. Other DNA sequences in this sample translate to the same CDR3. The genes are TRBV7-8 and TRBJ2-7, with D unresolved. CDR1 is SGHVS, CDR2 FQNEAQ, per germline. CDR3 length equals 15 residues. The CDR3: CASSFLRYSPYERYF. The DNA for the CDR3 is TGTGCCAGCAGTTTCCTCCGCTACTCACCCTACGAGCGGTACTTC.

The chain couples TRBV15 to TRBJ1-4, with D perhaps TRBD1 (5 bases). The CDR3 is 15 residues long. The germline gives CDR1 LNHNV, CDR2 YYDKDF (reference sequence). V shed 0 bases and J shed 8 bases, with 13 bases lying between them. The CDR3 coding sequence is TGTGCCACCAGCAGAGATTTGGGGGTTGACGAAAAACTGTTTTTT. Translation: CATSRDLGVDEKLFF.

The rearrangement links TRBV29-1 to TRBJ2-7; no clear D. Trimming took off 4 bases at V and 4 bases at J, with 14 bases between the two ends. Germline loops: CDR1 SQVTM, CDR2 ANQGSEA. CDR3 length: 13 residues. The CDR3 protein is CSVVFDKPYEQYF. For the CDR3, the DNA is TGCAGCGTTGTTTTCGACAAGCCATACGAGCAGTACTTC.

This clone was picked up a small number of times. The chain couples TRBV5-8 to TRBJ1-4; 7 positions agree with TRBD1. This CDR3 contains 16 residues. Trimming took 4 bases from V and 0 from J; bases not matched to a gene: 6. The V gene's germline CDR1 is SGHTS and CDR2 YDEGEE. CDR3 sequence: CASSLGQGATNEKLFF. The CDR3, as DNA: TGTGCCAGCAGCCTTGGGCAGGGGGCAACTAATGAAAAACTGTTTTTT.

The V gene is TRBV7-9, the J gene TRBJ2-1; D may match TRBD1 or TRBD2 (7 bases each). The ends were cut back, 5 bases at V and 4 bases at J, with 18 bases in the middle. The CDR3 runs to 16 residues. The germline V gene encodes CDR1 SEHNR and CDR2 FQNEAQ (reference sequence). CDR3 coding DNA: TGTGCCAGCAGCCCCAGGGGGGGGGACGGGTACAATGAGCAGTTCTTC. Translation: CASSPRGGDGYNEQFF. Filled out from reference TRBV7-9 and TRBJ2-1, the complete variable domain reads DTGVSQNPRHKITKRGQNVTFRCDPISEHNRLYWYRQTLGQGPEFLTYFQNEAQLEKSRLLSDRFSAERPKGSFSTLEIQRTEQGDSAMYLCASSPRGGDGYNEQFFGPGTRLTVL.

In this sample, this clone turned up a few times. Other nucleotide sequences in the sample specify the same CDR3. The chain employs TRBV7-8 and TRBJ2-7, with D unresolved. Germline CDR1 reads SGHVS; CDR2 reads FQNEAQ. This CDR3 contains 13 residues. With 1 base removed from V and 1 base from J, the gap between germline ends came to 5 bases. The CDR3 nucleotides read TGTGCCAGCAGCTTAGGGATTTCCTACGAGCAGTACTTC. Residues: CASSLGISYEQYF.

Here the CDR3 reads CASSVRPALNTEAFF. The CDR3 DNA reads TGTGCCAGCAGCGTGCGCCCAGCCCTGAACACTGAAGCTTTCTTT. This rearrangement joins TRBV9 to TRBJ1-1; D gene ambiguous. V was clipped by 2 bases and J by 0 bases, with 11 bases between them. CDR3 size: 15 residues. The germline CDR1 and CDR2 sequences are SGDLS and YYNGEE.

V and J are TRBV19 and TRBJ2-2; 13 bases fit TRBD2. CDR3 length: 16 amino acids. Trimming cost V 6 bases and J 7 bases; bases outside gene matches: 8. CDR1 and CDR2 (germline): LNHDA, SQIVND (reference sequence). This CDR3 is CASRGWTSGRSGELFF. CDR3 coding DNA: TGTGCCAGTAGGGGATGGACTAGCGGGAGAAGCGGGGAGCTGTTTTTT.

As to this clone: Mismatch with germline at one junction end may stem from a read error. The chain recombines TRBV28 with TRBJ2-7; 12 nucleotides agree with TRBD2. This CDR3 is 14 amino acids long. Per germline, CDR1 MDHEN and CDR2 SYDVKM. CDR3 protein: CASSSAPRLAGADF. As DNA, the CDR3 is TGTGCCAGCAGTAGCGCCCCGCGACTAGCGGGAGCTGACTTC.

This clone was detected only a few times. This likely reflects a read error, since a far larger clone is one base away. This rearrangement joins TRBV30 to TRBJ2-2; the D gene could be TRBD1 or TRBD2 (5 bases each). This CDR3 is 14 amino acids long. Germline V gene data show CDR1 as GTSNPN and CDR2 as SVGIG (reference sequence). The CDR3 loop reads CAWAGTAFSGELSF. CDR3 DNA sequence: TGTGCCTGGGCCGGGACCGCCTTCTCCGGGGAGCTGTCTTTT.

The chain links TRBV27 to TRBJ2-7; D gene unclear. From germline, CDR1 is MNHEY and CDR2 SMNVEV (reference sequence). Trimming left V 3 bases short and J 2 bases short, with 11 bases between. The CDR3 runs to 14 residues. DNA of the CDR3: TGTGCCAGCAGTTTTTCGGACGGCCCCTACGAGCAGTACTTC. Its translation: CASSFSDGPYEQYF.

Concerning this clone: A far larger clone is one nucleotide away, so this likely arose from a read error. The same CDR3 arises from other DNA sequences in this sample as well. The rearrangement uses TRBV30 and TRBJ1-1, with D uncertain. The CDR3 contains 14 residues. V was trimmed by 0 bases and J by 0 bases, leaving 8 bases between them. Germline V CDR1 and CDR2: GTSNPN, SVGIG (reference sequence). The DNA of the CDR3 is TGTGCCTGGAGTGTAACGGAAATGAACACTGAAGCTTTCTTT. Residues: CAWSVTEMNTEAFF.

This clone was observed a handful of times. The chain carries TRBV2 and TRBJ1-5; possibly TRBD1 for D (5 bases). Germline assignment: CDR1 SNHLY and CDR2 FYNNEI. The CDR3 is 20 amino acids. The V end lost 4 bases, the J end lost 0 bases, and 25 bases lay between the germline ends. This CDR3 is CASSGVGFFGGGISNQPQHF. In nucleotides, the CDR3 is TGTGCCAGCAGTGGAGTCGGATTTTTCGGGGGAGGTATTAGCAATCAGCCCCAGCATTTT.

This clone was seen only a few times. The rearrangement links TRBV7-6 to TRBJ1-1; D is undetermined. V lost 5 bases and J lost 6, with 13 bases in between. Germline V gives CDR1 SGHVS, CDR2 FNYEAQ. The CDR3 extends over 13 amino acids. In nucleotides, the CDR3 is TGTGCCAGCAGCCTTGGGTTAGGCGCTGAAGCTTTCTTT. Residues: CASSLGLGAEAFF.

Many counts were recorded for this clone. The genes are TRBV5-1 and TRBJ2-1; D unresolved. The CDR3 contains 14 residues. Germline-derived CDR1 and CDR2 are SGHRS and YFSETQ. Deletions cut 1 base from V and 12 bases from J, with 17 bases between. The CDR3 DNA follows: TGCGCCAGCAGCTTGACTGCGGTGTGGGATGGGCAGTTCTTC. Translated: CASSLTAVWDGQFF.

V gene TRBV4-2 combines with J gene TRBJ2-2; TRBD1 or TRBD2 may be the D gene (5 bases each). CDR1 is LGHNA and CDR2 is YNFKEQ in the germline V gene. The CDR3 is made up of 16 amino acids. The V end was cut by 0 bases, the J end by 4 bases, with 12 bases between. CDR3 protein: CASSQEGVGSTGELFF. CDR3 coding DNA: TGTGCCAGCAGCCAAGAAGGGGTAGGGAGCACCGGGGAGCTGTTTTTT.

V gene TRBV11-1 combines with J gene TRBJ2-1; TRBD2 agrees at 11 bases. V lost 5 bases to trimming and J lost 9 bases; unmatched junction nucleotides: 9. The germline CDR1 and CDR2 sequences are SGHAT and FQDESV (reference sequence). The CDR3 is 15 amino acids. In DNA form, the CDR3 reads TGTGCCAGCAGCCGGGGACTAGCGGCTGCAATTGAGCAGTTCTTC. Its translation is CASSRGLAAAIEQFF.

This sequence joins TRBV6-5 and TRBJ2-7; unclear D gene. V was shortened by 2 bases and J by 2 bases, with 10 bases between the two germline ends. Germline V gene sequence: CDR1 MNHEY, CDR2 SVGAGI. The CDR3 runs to 14 residues. The CDR3 spells CASSYVASTYEQYF. The CDR3 nucleotides read TGTGCCAGCAGTTACGTTGCGTCCACCTACGAGCAGTACTTC.

The V and J genes are TRBV28 and TRBJ2-3; TRBD2 might be the D (5 bases). The CDR3 is 14 residues long. The V gene lost 7 bases and the J gene lost 3 bases, with 14 bases spanning the gap. Germline loops: CDR1 MDHEN, CDR2 SYDVKM. The CDR3 nucleotides read TGTGCCAGCAAGGGAGCGGAAGAAACAGATACGCAGTATTTT. Translating it yields CASKGAEETDTQYF.

J is TRBJ1-2 and V is TRBV5-4; TRBD1 matches 7 bases. CDR1 is SGHNT and CDR2 is YYREEE in the germline V gene (reference sequence). The CDR3 is 15 amino acids. V dropped 0 bases and J dropped 2; count of bases not matched to a gene: 4. This CDR3 reads CASSLERDRNYGYTF. The CDR3 bases are TGTGCCAGCAGCTTGGAGCGGGACAGAAACTATGGCTACACCTTC.

This clone was found once. The rearrangement links TRBV7-9 to TRBJ2-2; D is unclear. Trimming pared 5 bases from V and 1 base from J, leaving 11 bases between. There are 15 residues in the CDR3. CDR1 is SEHNR, CDR2 FQNEAQ, per germline (reference sequence). The CDR3 region is CASSPSALNTGELFF. The CDR3 bases are TGTGCCAGCAGCCCGTCCGCTCTGAACACCGGGGAGCTGTTTTTT.

A word on this clone: A much larger clone lies a single base off, so this may be a read error. The same CDR3 can be traced to other DNA sequences in this sample. V and J are TRBV4-1 and TRBJ2-2; TRBD2 matches 11 bases. The CDR3 runs 15 residues. The V gene's germline CDR1 is MGHRA and CDR2 YSYEKL. The CDR3 here is CASRLAGGGTGELFF. CDR3 sequence (DNA): TGCGCCAGCAGGCTAGCGGGAGGTGGTACCGGGGAGCTATTTTTT.

The rearrangement links TRBV18 to TRBJ1-4, with D uncertain. The V gene's germline CDR1 is KGHSH and CDR2 LQKENI. This CDR3 region has 14 residues. V was shortened by 1 base and J by 4 bases, with 7 bases between the two germline ends. The CDR3 is CASSPLADNEKLFF. CDR3 DNA: TGTGCCAGCTCACCACTCGCTGATAATGAAAAACTGTTTTTT.

V is TRBV7-9 and J is TRBJ2-1; 7 positions agree with TRBD2. In germline, CDR1 is SEHNR, CDR2 FQNEAQ (reference sequence). The J segment lost 5 bases and the V segment lost 5 bases, leaving 9 bases of the junction unmatched. The CDR3 runs 15 residues. The CDR3 DNA follows: TGTGCCAGCAGCCGCGGGGAGGGCCCTCACAATGAGCAGTTCTTC. This translates into CASSRGEGPHNEQFF.